These 15 T cell receptor beta chains were sequenced from one sample in a study of T-cell reconstitution after alpha-beta-depleted transplantation in children. A TCRbeta library incorporating unique molecular identifiers was prepared. MiXCR, run by TCRdb on the PCR reads, gives a single entry per CDR3 protein. The table has around 360,000 distinct CDR3 sequences, 10% seen once; the top ten hold 2% to 2.5%. The sample was PBMCs from the stem cell graft donor, taken from the stem cell graft. Receptors originate from a human donor who donated a stem cell graft to a child with acute lymphoblastic leukemia.

This clonotype occurred many times. The chain uses TRBV24-1 and TRBJ2-7, with D possibly matching TRBD1 (5 bases). The CDR3 is 11 amino acids. Trimming removed 7 bases from V and 5 bases from J, with 8 bases in between. The germline V gene has CDR1 KGHDR and CDR2 SFDVKD. The CDR3 is CATSQGNEQYF. The CDR3 coding sequence is TGTGCCACCAGCCAGGGAAACGAGCAGTACTTC.

This clonotype appeared many times. This chain connects TRBV7-8 to TRBJ2-1; perhaps TRBD1 as D (6 bases). CDR1 and CDR2 (germline): SGHVS, FQNEAQ. Deletions cut 5 bases from V and 4 bases from J, with 18 bases between. There are 16 residues in the CDR3. The CDR3 region is CASSPYRDGGYNEQFF. The CDR3 DNA sequence: TGTGCCAGCAGCCCATACAGGGATGGAGGTTACAATGAGCAGTTCTTC.

The rearrangement links TRBV7-8 to TRBJ2-7, with TRBD2 matching over 7 bases. Germline-derived CDR1 and CDR2 are SGHVS and FQNEAQ. Unmatched junction bases numbered 2, after V lost 6 bases and J lost 0 bases. This CDR3 has 13 amino acids. CDR3 bases: TGTGCCAGCAGACGCGGGAGCTCCTACGAGCAGTACTTC. Amino acid sequence: CASRRGSSYEQYF.

The chain uses TRBV4-3 and TRBJ2-7, with 8 bases matching TRBD1. After removal of 5 bases from V and 3 bases from J, the junction contained 6 bases not matched to a gene. The CDR3 is 14 amino acids. The germline V gene has CDR1 LGHNA and CDR2 YSLEER. The chain's CDR3 is CASSEGQGRYEQYF. The CDR3 nucleotides read TGCGCCAGCAGCGAAGGACAGGGACGCTACGAGCAGTACTTC.

The chain combines TRBV28 with TRBJ2-5; D possibly corresponds to TRBD1 (5 bases). The CDR3 spans 13 residues. Germline values: CDR1 MDHEN, CDR2 SYDVKM. V was clipped by 6 bases and J by 3 bases, with 11 bases between them. CDR3 loop: CASRDRLEETQYF. The CDR3 nucleotides are TGTGCCAGCAGAGACAGATTAGAAGAGACCCAGTACTTC. Full variable domain (missing parts from reference TRBV28 and TRBJ2-5): DVKVTQSSRYLVKRTGEKVFLECVQDMDHENMFWYRQDPGLGLRLIYFSYDVKMKEKGDIPEGYSVSREKKERFSLILESASTNQTSMYLCASRDRLEETQYFGPGTRLLVL.

This clonotype was seen repeatedly, ten times or more. CDR3 protein: CASSLAVGEAFF. CDR3 in DNA: TGTGCCAGCAGTTTAGCGGTCGGTGAAGCTTTCTTT. This chain connects TRBV12-3 or TRBV12-4 to TRBJ1-1; D is uncertain. This CDR3 region has 12 residues. V gave up 0 bases and J gave up 7 bases, with 6 bases separating them.

This clonotype was seen more than once but under ten times. The rearrangement joins TRBV9 to TRBJ2-7; 9 positions agree with TRBD2. Germline lookup yields CDR1 SGDLS and CDR2 YYNGEE. The CDR3 covers 14 residues. Trimming removed 3 bases from V and 6 bases from J; junction bases left unmatched: 7. The CDR3 protein is CASSGTGTSSEQYF. The CDR3 nucleotides read TGTGCCAGCAGCGGTACCGGGACTAGCAGCGAGCAGTACTTC.

This clonotype was observed a few times. The chain is built from TRBV7-9 and TRBJ2-5; TRBD2 aligns across 12 bases. V dropped 6 bases and J dropped 5; count of bases not matched to a gene: 10. The germline CDR1 and CDR2 sequences are SEHNR and FQNEAQ (reference sequence). The CDR3 extends over 16 amino acids. DNA of the CDR3: TGTGCCAGCAGTTCCGGGACTAGCGGGCCTGGGGAGACCCAGTACTTC. Translation: CASSSGTSGPGETQYF.

This clonotype was observed a few times. The chain combines TRBV6-1 with TRBJ2-1, with D possibly being TRBD2 (6 bases). The germline V and J ends were trimmed by 4 bases and 9 bases, with 13 bases remaining between them. Germline loops: CDR1 MNHNS, CDR2 SASEGT. This CDR3 has 13 residues. CDR3 sequence (DNA): TGTGCCAGCAGTGGGGCCCCGGAGGGTGAGCAGTTCTTC. Its protein product is CASSGAPEGEQFF.

This clonotype was counted many times. The V gene is TRBV6-5, the J gene TRBJ2-7; TRBD2 agrees at 10 bases. This CDR3 is 14 amino acids long. V dropped 2 bases and J dropped 6; count of bases not matched to a gene: 4. Germline V gene data show CDR1 as MNHEY and CDR2 as SVGAGI. DNA of the CDR3: TGTGCCAGCAGTTACCTAGCGGGAGATGCCGAGCAGTACTTC. It specifies CASSYLAGDAEQYF.

A few counts support this clonotype. The chain recombines TRBV20-1 with TRBJ2-1; possibly TRBD2 for D (6 bases). The CDR3 has 13 residues. V gave up 5 bases and J gave up 5 bases, with 13 bases separating them. Germline V CDR1 and CDR2: DFQATT, SNEGSKA (reference sequence). This CDR3 is CSADGTPDNEQFF. The CDR3 nucleotides are TGCAGTGCTGACGGGACTCCGGACAATGAGCAGTTCTTC.

This clonotype was counted only a few times. The chain is built from TRBV20-1 and TRBJ1-1, with 7 bases matching TRBD1. V shed 2 bases and J 10 bases; nucleotides not matched to a gene: 10. Germline V gene sequence: CDR1 DFQATT, CDR2 SNEGSKA (reference sequence). CDR3 length: 13 residues. This CDR3 is CSARLRTGMGAFF. DNA for the CDR3: TGCAGTGCTAGACTCCGGACAGGAATGGGAGCTTTCTTT.

In this sample, this clonotype turned up a few times. The V and J genes are TRBV27 and TRBJ2-7; either TRBD1 or TRBD2 may supply D (5 bases each). Per germline, CDR1 MNHEY and CDR2 SMNVEV (reference sequence). Trimming cost V 5 bases and J 4 bases, with 18 bases left between them. CDR3 length: 15 amino acids. The CDR3 DNA reads as TGTGCCAGCAGTCAGGGCGGGTCGCGAATATACGAGCAGTACTTC. This translates into CASSQGGSRIYEQYF.

This chain uses TRBV5-4 with TRBJ2-1; D is perhaps TRBD2 (5 bases). Deletions cut 1 base from V and 8 bases from J, with 19 bases between. The CDR3 runs 16 residues. From germline, CDR1 is SGHNT and CDR2 YYREEE (reference sequence). The CDR3 sequence: CASSLRGIGRVDEQFF. The DNA for the CDR3 is TGTGCCAGCAGCTTGCGTGGGATAGGGCGGGTCGATGAGCAGTTCTTC.

The gene calls are TRBV4-3 and TRBJ2-1; no firm D call. V lost 3 bases and J lost 3, with 15 bases in between. CDR3 size: 16 residues. The germline gives CDR1 LGHNA, CDR2 YSLEER. The CDR3 region is CASSHRSRWDYNEQFF. The DNA for the CDR3 is TGCGCCAGCAGCCACCGAAGTCGGTGGGACTACAATGAGCAGTTCTTC.